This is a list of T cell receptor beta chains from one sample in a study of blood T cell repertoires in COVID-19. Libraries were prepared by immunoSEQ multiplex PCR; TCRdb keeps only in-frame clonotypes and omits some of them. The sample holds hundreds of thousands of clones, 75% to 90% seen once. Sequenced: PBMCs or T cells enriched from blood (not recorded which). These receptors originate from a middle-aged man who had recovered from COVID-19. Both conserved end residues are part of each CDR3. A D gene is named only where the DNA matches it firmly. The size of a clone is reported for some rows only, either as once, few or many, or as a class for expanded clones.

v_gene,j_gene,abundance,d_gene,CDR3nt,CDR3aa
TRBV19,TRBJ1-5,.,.,TGTGCCAGTAGTATTGGGGGCAGCCTAAGCAATCAGCCCCAGCATTTT,CASSIGGSLSNQPQHF
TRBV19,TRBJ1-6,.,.,TGTGCCAGTACCCTCAGCGGGGCAAATTCACCCCTCCACTTT,CASTLSGANSPLHF
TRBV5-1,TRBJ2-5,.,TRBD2,TGCGCCAGCAGCTTGGAACTAGCGGACCGGACCCAGTACTTC,CASSLELADRTQYF
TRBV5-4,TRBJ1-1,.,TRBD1,TGTGCCAGCAGCTTGAACCGCGGGACAGGGGGCGCGGGGGCTTTCTTT,CASSLNRGTGGAGAFF
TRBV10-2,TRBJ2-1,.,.,TGCGCCAGCAGTGTAAACAATGAGCAGTTCTTC,CASSVNNEQFF
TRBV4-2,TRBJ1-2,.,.,TGTGCCAGCAGCCAAGACGGGTTTAGCGGCAGGAGCTATGGCTACACCTTC,CASSQDGFSGRSYGYTF
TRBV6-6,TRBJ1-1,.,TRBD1,TGTGCCAGCAGCCTTACAGGGGTCTCCGGTGGGACCCAAGGTGGGCTCCAAGCTTTCTTT,CASSLTGVSGGTQGGLQAFF
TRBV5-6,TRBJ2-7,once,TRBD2,TGTGCCAGCCATGGCGGGGGGCGCCCCTACGAGCAGTACTTC,CASHGGGRPYEQYF
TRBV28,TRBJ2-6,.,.,TGTGCCAGCAGGGAAGGGGCTGGGGCCAACGTCCTGACTTTC,CASREGAGANVLTF
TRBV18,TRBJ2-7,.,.,TGTGCCAGCTCACCCGCTGCGCCGTCCTACGAGCAGTACTTC,CASSPAAPSYEQYF
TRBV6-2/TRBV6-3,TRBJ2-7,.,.,TGTGCCAGCAGTTACGGTTCGCGGTACTCCTACGAGCAGTACTTC,CASSYGSRYSYEQYF
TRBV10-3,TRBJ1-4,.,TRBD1,TGTGCCATCAGGAGCGGGACAGGGGATGAAAAACTGTTTTTT,CAIRSGTGDEKLFF
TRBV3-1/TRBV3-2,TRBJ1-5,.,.,TGTGCCAGCAGCCAACGGGAAACGGGGGGCAATCAGCCCCAGCATTTT,CASSQRETGGNQPQHF
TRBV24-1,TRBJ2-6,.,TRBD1,TGTGCCACCAGTGAATACGGGACAGGGTCCGGGGCCAACGTCCTGACTTTC,CATSEYGTGSGANVLTF
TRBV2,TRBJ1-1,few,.,TGTGCCAGACAGACAACCGAGAACACTGAAGCTTTCTTT,CARQTTENTEAFF
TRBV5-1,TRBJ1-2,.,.,TGCGCCAGCAGCTTGGGGGCAGGCTATGGCTACACCTTC,CASSLGAGYGYTF
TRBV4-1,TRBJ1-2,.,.,TGCGCCAGCAGCCAGGGGGGGACGGACTATGGCTACACCTTC,CASSQGGTDYGYTF